This TCR beta chain was captured in a study of Ad26.COV2.S vaccination and SARS-CoV-2 variants. Study-wide findings and caveats: Using TCR breadth and depth analyses may have led to underestimated total T cell responses. Vaccinated individuals (as opposed to placebo recipients) had higher spike-specific TCR breadth.

With regard to this clone: Antigen specificity is unknown.

Looked up from germline, CDR1 is KGHSH and CDR2 is LQKENI. Trimming stripped 2 bases from V and 1 base from J, with 4 bases between. The CDR3 extends over 13 amino acids. The data were produced by immunoSEQ multiplex PCR, yet TCRdb's version contains in-frame clones alone and is incomplete. The sample consists of over 110,000 clones, 80% to 90% of them appearing once. The sequenced sample was peripheral blood, obtained after recovery from COVID-19. The receptor's source is a human donor who had recovered from COVID-19. This chain uses TRBV18 with TRBJ2-3; D ambiguous. CDR3 coding DNA: TGTGCCAGCTCACCAAGCGGCACAGATACGCAGTATTTT. Amino acids: CASSPSGTDTQYF. The full variable domain, completed using reference TRBV18 and TRBJ2-3, is NAGVMQNPRHLVRRRGQEARLRCSPMKGHSHVYWYRQLPEEGLKFMVYLQKENIIDESGMPKERFSAEFPKEGPSILRIQQVVRGDSAAYFCASSPSGTDTQYFGPGTRLTVL.